The clone carrying this TCR beta chain came up once. Its specificity is unknown. The data derive from a study of cytomegalovirus exposure and HLA in healthy donors. Whole-study findings and limits: Researchers counted about 150 TCR beta chains as cytomegalovirus-associated.

Here immunoSEQ multiplex PCR was the method, and the copy in TCRdb shows in-frame clones only, minus some. This table has 100,000 to 150,000 clones, roughly 90% appearing once. V was shortened by 4 bases and J by 0 bases, with 9 bases between the two germline ends. Germline lookup yields CDR1 SQVTM and CDR2 ANQGSEA. The CDR3 totals 14 residues. This receptor was identified in a man aged 25-45 years in good health and CMV-seronegative. The V gene is TRBV29-1, the J gene TRBJ2-2; D remains ambiguous. Sequencing was performed on PBMCs. CDR3 in amino acids: CSVGVRSNTGELFF. CDR3 coding DNA: TGCAGCGTTGGAGTGAGATCGAACACCGGGGAGCTGTTTTTT.